This T cell receptor beta chain was recovered during a study of chemoradiotherapy in HPV16-positive cancers. Looking at the study overall: Two HPV16-positive patients' cells yielded candidate HPV-specific clones and common motifs.

CDR3 length equals 14 residues. Germline V lookup: CDR1 SEHNR, CDR2 FQNEAQ (reference sequence). Trimming removed 5 bases from V and 3 bases from J, with 13 bases in between. Overall study findings and caveats: Only two HPV16-positive patients supplied the functional HPV-specificity definition. HPV-responsive T-cell expansion during chemoradiotherapy was linked to improved recurrence-free survival in HPV16-positive patients. Candidate HPV-specific clones and E7-related TCR motifs grew in tumor during treatment.

In the case of this clone: Its target is not known.

Repertoires were generated with immunoSEQ multiplex PCR, while TCRdb's copy carries only in-frame clones and drops some. The sample holds over 8,000 clones, over 80% seen once. This sample comprised blood, obtained from a patient who underwent chemoradiotherapy. The chain joins TRBV7-9 to TRBJ1-2; D perhaps matches TRBD1 (6 bases). This clonotype was obtained from a human donor with HPV-associated anogenital cancer. The CDR3 bases are TGTGCCAGCAGCCCAACAGGACAGTACTATGGCTACACCTTC. This encodes CASSPTGQYYGYTF.